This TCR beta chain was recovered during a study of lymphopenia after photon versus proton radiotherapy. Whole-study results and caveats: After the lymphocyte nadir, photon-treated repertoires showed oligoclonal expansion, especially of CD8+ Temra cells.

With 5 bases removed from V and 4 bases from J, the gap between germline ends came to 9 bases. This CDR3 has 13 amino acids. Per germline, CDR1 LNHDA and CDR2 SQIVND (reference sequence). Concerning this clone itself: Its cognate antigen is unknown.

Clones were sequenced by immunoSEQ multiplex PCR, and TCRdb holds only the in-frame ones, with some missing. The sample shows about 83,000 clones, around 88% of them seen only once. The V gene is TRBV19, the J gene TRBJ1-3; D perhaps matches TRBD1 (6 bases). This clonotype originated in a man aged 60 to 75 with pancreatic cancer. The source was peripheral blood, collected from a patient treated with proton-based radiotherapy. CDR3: CASSQGNGNTIYF. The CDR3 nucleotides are TGTGCCAGTAGTCAGGGGAACGGAAACACCATATATTTT.